A single sample gave rise to the 28 T cell receptor beta chains below, sequenced in a study of cytomegalovirus exposure and HLA in healthy donors. The data were produced by immunoSEQ multiplex PCR, yet TCRdb's version contains in-frame clones alone and is incomplete. The profile shows under 200,000 clones, just under 90% of them singletons. Sequenced material: PBMCs. These receptors came from a woman younger than 35 in good health and CMV-seropositive.

The chain carries TRBV27 and TRBJ2-3, with TRBD1 as a possible D gene (6 bases). This CDR3 region has 15 residues. Germline CDR1 and CDR2: MNHEY and SMNVEV (reference sequence). V was cut by 5 bases and J by 2 bases, with 14 bases left in between. In DNA form, the CDR3 reads TGTGCCAGCAGTCAGCACCGGGACACCACAGATACGCAGTATTTT. It specifies CASSQHRDTTDTQYF.

V gene TRBV28 combines with J gene TRBJ2-7, with 7 bases that match TRBD2. This CDR3 spans 13 amino acids. Per germline, CDR1 MDHEN and CDR2 SYDVKM. V gave up 7 bases and J gave up 1 base; unmatched junction bases: 4. CDR3 DNA sequence: TGTGCCAGCATCATGGGGGGGTCCTACGAGCAGTACTTC. The encoded protein is CASIMGGSYEQYF.

This clone was seen once. The rearrangement uses TRBV30 and TRBJ2-3; D is possibly TRBD1 (5 bases). The germline gives CDR1 GTSNPN, CDR2 SVGIG (reference sequence). This CDR3 spans 11 amino acids. Trimming left V 1 base short and J 7 bases short, with 6 bases between. DNA for the CDR3: TGTGCCTGGAGTGCAGGGTATACGCAGTATTTT. Protein: CAWSAGYTQYF.

V is TRBV6-5 and J is TRBJ1-5; 7 bases line up with TRBD1. CDR1 is MNHEY, CDR2 SVGAGI, per germline. V was pared by 4 bases and J by 7 bases, with 4 bases of the junction left unmatched. The CDR3 is 13 amino acids. The CDR3 here is CASSFRGRQPQHF. The CDR3 DNA follows: TGTGCCAGCAGTTTTAGGGGGCGGCAGCCCCAGCATTTT.

The V gene is TRBV6-4, the J gene TRBJ2-1, with 11 positions matching TRBD2. The CDR3 is 15 amino acids. V lost 4 bases, J lost 4 bases, and 3 bases stayed unmatched. From germline, CDR1 is MRHNA and CDR2 SNTAGT. The CDR3 DNA reads as TGTGCCAGCAGTGGTCTAGCGGGAGGATACAATGAGCAGTTCTTC. Amino acids: CASSGLAGGYNEQFF.

The chain has TRBV5-1 and TRBJ1-1; TRBD1 might be the D (5 bases). This CDR3 is built from 14 residues. V gave up 4 bases and J gave up 0 bases, with 10 bases separating them. Germline CDR1 and CDR2: SGHRS and YFSETQ. CDR3 coding DNA: TGCGCCAGCAGCCCGACAGCTATGAACACTGAAGCTTTCTTT. Translating gives CASSPTAMNTEAFF.

The genes are TRBV19 and TRBJ2-7; 7 bases are a match to TRBD2. Per the germline V gene, CDR1 is LNHDA and CDR2 is SQIVND (reference sequence). The CDR3 spans 15 residues. V lost 1 base, J lost 3 bases, and 6 bases stayed unmatched. The CDR3 DNA reads as TGTGCCAGTAGTATAGGAGCGGCTAGCGGCTACGAGCAGTACTTC. This translates into CASSIGAASGYEQYF.

This clone was observed once. The chain employs TRBV5-6 and TRBJ1-3; no firm D call. The germline V gene encodes CDR1 SGHDT and CDR2 YYEEEE. Deletions cut 0 bases from V and 0 bases from J, with 10 bases between. CDR3 length equals 16 residues. CDR3: CASSLVAGSSGNTIYF. In DNA, the CDR3 is TGTGCCAGCAGCTTGGTTGCCGGGTCCTCTGGAAACACCATATATTTT.

The genes are TRBV27 and TRBJ2-1; TRBD2 matches 9 bases. CDR3 length equals 15 residues. Germline V gives CDR1 MNHEY, CDR2 SMNVEV (reference sequence). The ends lost 6 bases at V and 6 bases at J; junction bases unmatched: 9. CDR3 in amino acids: CASSRPTSGLNEQFF. The CDR3 region has the DNA TGTGCCAGCAGCCGCCCGACTAGCGGACTCAATGAGCAGTTCTTC.

V and J are TRBV7-8 and TRBJ2-7; 8 nucleotides match TRBD1. Trimming took 4 bases from V and 2 from J; bases not matched to a gene: 13. The CDR3 runs 17 residues. CDR1 and CDR2 from the germline V gene are SGHVS and FQNEAQ. CDR3 loop: CASSSDSRDRRTYEQYF. DNA for the CDR3: TGTGCCAGCAGCTCCGATTCCCGGGACAGGAGGACCTACGAGCAGTACTTC.

This chain connects TRBV6-5 to TRBJ1-4; TRBD1 agrees at 8 bases. CDR1 is MNHEY and CDR2 is SVGAGI in the germline V gene. The CDR3 length is 14 residues. V shed 5 bases and J 5 bases; nucleotides not matched to a gene: 4. The DNA for the CDR3 is TGTGCCAGCAGTCGGACAGGGTTGAATGAAAAACTGTTTTTT. Encoded protein: CASSRTGLNEKLFF.

The gene calls are TRBV29-1 and TRBJ2-2; D perhaps matches TRBD1 (6 bases). CDR1 and CDR2 from the germline V gene are SQVTM and ANQGSEA. There are 14 residues in the CDR3. The V gene lost 5 bases and the J gene lost 7 bases, with 17 bases spanning the gap. The CDR3 spells CSVPRGGTYGELFF. The CDR3 DNA sequence: TGCAGCGTTCCTCGAGGGGGAACATACGGGGAGCTGTTTTTT.

The chain has TRBV11-2 and TRBJ2-2, with TRBD2 identical over 12 bases. V was pared by 6 bases and J by 1 base, with 0 bases of the junction left unmatched. The CDR3 spans 15 residues. The V gene's germline CDR1 is SGHAT and CDR2 FQNNGV. CDR3 in amino acids: CASRLAGGNTGELFF. The CDR3 nucleotides are TGTGCCAGCAGACTAGCGGGAGGGAACACCGGGGAGCTGTTTTTT.

The rearrangement joins TRBV30 to TRBJ2-7, with D perhaps TRBD2 (6 bases). Trimming took off 0 bases at V and 3 bases at J, with 12 bases between the two ends. Germline loops: CDR1 GTSNPN, CDR2 SVGIG (reference sequence). This CDR3 is built from 14 residues. The CDR3 sequence: CAWSVGGIVYEQYF. CDR3 coding DNA: TGTGCCTGGAGTGTGGGCGGGATCGTCTACGAGCAGTACTTC.

The chain uses TRBV28 and TRBJ2-7, with 15 bases aligning to TRBD2. V gave up 8 bases and J gave up 0 bases; unmatched junction bases: 11. Germline-derived CDR1 and CDR2 are MDHEN and SYDVKM. This CDR3 is built from 18 residues. The CDR3 DNA sequence: TGTGCCAGCGGGCTGTGGACTAGCGGGAGGGAGAGCTCCTACGAGCAGTACTTC. Its translation: CASGLWTSGRESSYEQYF.

The chain uses TRBV5-1 and TRBJ2-1; 7 bases agree with TRBD2. Losses at the gene ends were 4 bases for V and 5 bases for J; bases not matched to a gene: 6. CDR3 length: 14 residues. CDR1 and CDR2 from the germline V gene are SGHRS and YFSETQ. The CDR3 sequence is CASSRWLADNEQFF. The CDR3, as DNA: TGCGCCAGCAGCAGGTGGCTAGCGGACAATGAGCAGTTCTTC.

The chain links TRBV11-2 to TRBJ2-1, with TRBD2 matching 9 bases. Germline V lookup: CDR1 SGHAT, CDR2 FQNNGV. CDR3 size: 14 residues. With 4 bases clipped from V and 7 bases from J, the junction kept 5 bases outside the gene matches. The DNA of the CDR3 is TGTGCCAGCAGCTCGGGACTAGCTAATAATGAGCAGTTCTTC. Translated: CASSSGLANNEQFF.

The V gene is TRBV6-5, the J gene TRBJ1-1, with 7 bases identical to TRBD1. Germline CDR1 MNHEY, CDR2 SVGAGI. CDR3 length: 14 amino acids. The V and J ends lost 8 bases and 7 bases, in that order; junction bases with no gene match: 13. In DNA form, the CDR3 reads TGTGCCAGCGCTTTGTGCGGACAGGTGTGTGAAGCTTTCTTT. Translated, it gives CASALCGQVCEAFF.

The J gene is TRBJ1-1, the V gene TRBV5-1; 7 nucleotides agree with TRBD1. Germline-derived CDR1 and CDR2 are SGHRS and YFSETQ. The CDR3 consists of 17 residues. V lost 6 bases, J lost 7 bases, and 21 bases stayed unmatched. The CDR3: CASTPRGKGGQGGEAFF. The CDR3 region has the DNA TGCGCCAGCACCCCCCGGGGGAAGGGGGGCCAGGGGGGTGAAGCTTTCTTT. Using reference TRBV5-1 and TRBJ1-1 for the parts outside the CDR3, the full variable domain is KAGVTQTPRYLIKTRGQQVTLSCSPISGHRSVSWYQQTPGQGLQFLFEYFSETQRNKGNFPGRFSGRQFSNSRSEMNVSTLELGDSALYLCASTPRGKGGQGGEAFFGQGTRLTVV.

This chain joins TRBV4-1 and TRBJ2-5, with D possibly TRBD2 on 6 matching bases. V dropped 5 bases and J dropped 5 bases, with 15 bases sitting between them. There are 14 residues in the CDR3. Germline V lookup: CDR1 MGHRA, CDR2 YSYEKL. Here the CDR3 DNA reads TGCGCCAGCAGCGTCCCGGGGGTAGGGGAGACCCAGTACTTC. Its protein product is CASSVPGVGETQYF.

The rearrangement joins TRBV11-2 to TRBJ2-7; TRBD2 agrees at 9 bases. CDR1 and CDR2 (germline): SGHAT, FQNNGV. The CDR3 contains 14 residues. Trimming removed 7 bases from V and 2 bases from J; junction bases left unmatched: 6. In DNA, the CDR3 is TGTGCCAGCATCCTAGGCGGGGGGGCCTACGAGCAGTACTTC. Translation: CASILGGGAYEQYF.

The chain links TRBV10-2 to TRBJ1-2; TRBD1 aligns across 7 bases. CDR1 WSHSY and CDR2 SAAADI come from the germline V gene. The CDR3 length is 13 residues. The V gene end was trimmed by 4 bases and the J gene end by 7 bases; junction bases not matched to a gene: 6. The CDR3 nucleotides read TGCGCCAGCAGTGGACAGGGAGAGACTGGCTACACCTTC. Amino acids: CASSGQGETGYTF.

This rearrangement joins TRBV6-1 to TRBJ1-5; 11 nucleotides line up with TRBD1. The V gene's germline CDR1 is MNHNS and CDR2 SASEGT. Trimming removed 6 bases from V and 4 bases from J; junction bases left unmatched: 5. The CDR3 loop spans 15 amino acids. The CDR3 DNA follows: TGTGCCAGCAGGGACAGGGGGCTGTCAAATCAGCCCCAGCATTTT. Encoded protein: CASRDRGLSNQPQHF.

The chain is built from TRBV2 and TRBJ2-3; no reliable D call. Deletions cut 5 bases from V and 0 bases from J, with 9 bases between. Germline CDR1 is SNHLY and CDR2 is FYNNEI. CDR3 size: 14 residues. CDR3 sequence reads: CASSKQKSTDTQYF. In nucleotides, the CDR3 is TGTGCCAGCAGTAAACAGAAGAGCACAGATACGCAGTATTTT.

This clone was counted a single time. This sequence joins TRBV10-2 and TRBJ2-3; tentative D call: TRBD2 (5 bases). The CDR3 has 15 residues. Germline lookup yields CDR1 WSHSY and CDR2 SAAADI. The V end was cut by 6 bases, the J end by 1 base, with 14 bases between. The CDR3 DNA follows: TGCGCCAGCAGAGACCGACTACCCGGCACAGATACGCAGTATTTT. It translates to CASRDRLPGTDTQYF.

This sequence joins TRBV4-2 and TRBJ2-6; the D gene is possibly TRBD2 (6 bases). This CDR3 comprises 17 residues. The V gene lost 1 base and the J gene lost 0 bases, with 10 bases spanning the gap. Per germline, CDR1 LGHNA and CDR2 YNFKEQ. CDR3 DNA sequence: TGTGCCAGCAGCCAAGTTGGGGGAGGCTCTGGGGCCAACGTCCTGACTTTC. This gives the protein CASSQVGGGSGANVLTF.

The rearrangement uses TRBV2 and TRBJ2-4; 9 bases match TRBD1. The CDR3 extends over 16 amino acids. V lost 3 bases to trimming and J lost 3 bases; unmatched junction nucleotides: 6. Germline CDR1 is SNHLY and CDR2 is FYNNEI. DNA for the CDR3: TGTGCCAGCAGTGATTGGGACAGGGCGGGCAAAAACATTCAGTACTTC. Translating it yields CASSDWDRAGKNIQYF.

This rearrangement joins TRBV28 to TRBJ2-6; 7 bases are a match to TRBD1. Losses at the gene ends were 0 bases for V and 4 bases for J; bases not matched to a gene: 6. The CDR3 contains 17 residues. The germline V gene encodes CDR1 MDHEN and CDR2 SYDVKM. CDR3: CASSLWTGTLGANVLTF. The DNA of the CDR3 is TGTGCCAGCAGTTTATGGACAGGGACCCTAGGGGCCAACGTCCTGACTTTC.